This TCR beta chain was found in a study of T-cell memory formation after mild COVID-19. Study-wide results and limits: Nothing showed for sure that second-wave clones peaking on day 37 were SARS-CoV-2 specific. CD4/CD8 balance held among clones contracting day 15 to 85, and later expanders leaned CD4+. Contracting CD4+ clones lay largely in CM and EM, with CD8+ ones residing in EMRA.

Libraries for TCRalpha and TCRbeta carried sample barcodes and unique molecular identifiers via 5'RACE. TCRdb used MiXCR to reprocess the 5' RACE reads, holding one entry per CDR3 protein. Of fewer than 140,000 distinct CDR3 sequences listed, around 15% are singletons. CDR1 SGHTA and CDR2 FQGNSA come from the germline V gene. This CDR3 region has 15 residues. The ends lost 5 bases at V and 8 bases at J; junction bases unmatched: 7. Turning to this clonotype: The antigen is not known.

The sequence derives from an adult woman who had mild COVID-19 (a few samples of this study predate the infection). Cell type and time point are not known. The sample consisted of PBMCs or a T cell subset sorted from them (not recorded which). V and J are TRBV7-2 and TRBJ2-1; 12 nucleotides agree with TRBD2. The CDR3 loop is CASSQLAGGWDEQFF. CDR3 nucleotide sequence: TGTGCCAGCAGCCAACTAGCGGGGGGATGGGATGAGCAGTTCTTC.